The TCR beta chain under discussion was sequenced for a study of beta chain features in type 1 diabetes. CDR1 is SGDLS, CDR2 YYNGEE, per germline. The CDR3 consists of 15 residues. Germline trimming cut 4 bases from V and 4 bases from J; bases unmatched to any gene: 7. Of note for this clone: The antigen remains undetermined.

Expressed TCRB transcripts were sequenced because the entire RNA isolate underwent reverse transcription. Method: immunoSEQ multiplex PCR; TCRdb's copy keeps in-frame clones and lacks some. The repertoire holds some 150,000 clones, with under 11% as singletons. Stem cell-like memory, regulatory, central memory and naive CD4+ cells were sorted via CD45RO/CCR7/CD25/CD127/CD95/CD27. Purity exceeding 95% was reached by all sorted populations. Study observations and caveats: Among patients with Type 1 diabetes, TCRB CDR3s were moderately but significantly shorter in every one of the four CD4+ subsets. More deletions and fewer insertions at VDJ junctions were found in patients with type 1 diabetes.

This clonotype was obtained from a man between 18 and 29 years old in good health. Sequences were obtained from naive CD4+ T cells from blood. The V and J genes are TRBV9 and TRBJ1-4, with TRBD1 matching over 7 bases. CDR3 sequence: CASSQQTGLNEKLFF. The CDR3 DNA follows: TGTGCCAGCAGCCAACAGACAGGGCTTAATGAAAAACTGTTTTTT.